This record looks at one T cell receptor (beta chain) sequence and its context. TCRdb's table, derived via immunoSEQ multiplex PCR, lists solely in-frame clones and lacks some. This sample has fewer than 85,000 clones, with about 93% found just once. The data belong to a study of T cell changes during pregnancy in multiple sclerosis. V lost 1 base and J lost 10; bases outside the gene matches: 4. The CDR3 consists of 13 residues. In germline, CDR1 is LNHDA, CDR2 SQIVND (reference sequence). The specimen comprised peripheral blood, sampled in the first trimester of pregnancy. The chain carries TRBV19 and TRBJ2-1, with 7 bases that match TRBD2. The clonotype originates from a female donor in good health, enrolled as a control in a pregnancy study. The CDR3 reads CASSIGTSTEQFF. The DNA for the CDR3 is TGTGCCAGTAGTATAGGGACTAGTACCGAGCAGTTCTTC.